This T cell receptor beta chain comes out of a study of cytotoxic CD8 clonotypes in ibrutinib-treated CLL. Findings of the study overall: Contraction or stability on treatment characterized the public clonotypes, which were uncommon. Clonality, elevated at ibrutinib response, dropped back toward baseline at progression.

Trimming cost V 5 bases and J 7 bases, with 14 bases left between them. CDR1 and CDR2 from the germline V gene are SGHTA and FQGNSA. CDR3 length equals 13 residues. From cryopreserved PBMCs came approximately 1.9 micrograms of genomic DNA used for TCR beta libraries. Some clones are missing from TCRdb's copy, which holds only in-frame ones; the method was immunoSEQ multiplex PCR. This table has around 140,000 clones, about 72% appearing once. As to this clone: Its antigen is not identified.

Source: PBMCs, taken after 12 months of ibrutinib treatment. This receptor was taken from a human donor with chronic lymphocytic leukemia. The V and J genes are TRBV7-2 and TRBJ1-1; tentative D call: TRBD1 (6 bases). Written as DNA, the CDR3 is TGTGCCAGCAGCACCCCACAGGGACTTGAAGCTTTCTTT. It specifies CASSTPQGLEAFF.